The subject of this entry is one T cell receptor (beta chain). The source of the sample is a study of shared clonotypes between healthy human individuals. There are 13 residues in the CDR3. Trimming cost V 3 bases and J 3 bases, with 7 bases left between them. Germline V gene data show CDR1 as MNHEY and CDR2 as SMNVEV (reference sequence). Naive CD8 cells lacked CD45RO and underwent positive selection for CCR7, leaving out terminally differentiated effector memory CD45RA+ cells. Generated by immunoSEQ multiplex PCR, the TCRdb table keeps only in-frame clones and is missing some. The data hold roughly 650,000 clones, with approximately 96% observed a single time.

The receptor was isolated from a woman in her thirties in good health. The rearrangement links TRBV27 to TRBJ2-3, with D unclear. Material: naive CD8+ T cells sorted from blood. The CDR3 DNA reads TGTGCCAGCAGTTTCATTGTTACAGATACGCAGTATTTT. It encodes CASSFIVTDTQYF.